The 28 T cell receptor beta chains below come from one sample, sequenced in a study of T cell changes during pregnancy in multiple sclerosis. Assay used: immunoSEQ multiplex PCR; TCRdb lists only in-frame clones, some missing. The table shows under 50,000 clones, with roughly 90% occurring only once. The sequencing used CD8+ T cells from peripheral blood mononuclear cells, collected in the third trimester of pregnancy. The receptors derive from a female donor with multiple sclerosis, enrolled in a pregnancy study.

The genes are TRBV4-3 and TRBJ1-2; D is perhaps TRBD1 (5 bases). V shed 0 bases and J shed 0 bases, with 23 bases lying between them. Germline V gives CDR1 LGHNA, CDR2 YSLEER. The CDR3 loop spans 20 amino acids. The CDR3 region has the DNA TGCGCCAGCAGCCAAGATCGGCAGGGCGTAATCGCCGGCGCTAACTATGGCTACACCTTC. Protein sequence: CASSQDRQGVIAGANYGYTF.

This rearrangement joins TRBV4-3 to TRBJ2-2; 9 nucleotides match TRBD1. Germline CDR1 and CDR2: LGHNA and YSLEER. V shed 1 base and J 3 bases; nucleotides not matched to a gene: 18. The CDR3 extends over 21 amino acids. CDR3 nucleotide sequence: TGCGCCAGCAGCCAAGGGGGGACCGCAGGACAGGGGAAGGTATACACCGGGGAGCTGTTTTTT. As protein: CASSQGGTAGQGKVYTGELFF.

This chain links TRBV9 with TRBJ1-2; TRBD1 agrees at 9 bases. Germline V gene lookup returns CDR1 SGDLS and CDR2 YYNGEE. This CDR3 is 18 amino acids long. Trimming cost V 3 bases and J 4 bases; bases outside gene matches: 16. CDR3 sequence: CASSDDPGQGTWGYGYTF. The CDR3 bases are TGTGCCAGCAGCGATGATCCGGGACAGGGAACATGGGGCTATGGCTACACCTTC.

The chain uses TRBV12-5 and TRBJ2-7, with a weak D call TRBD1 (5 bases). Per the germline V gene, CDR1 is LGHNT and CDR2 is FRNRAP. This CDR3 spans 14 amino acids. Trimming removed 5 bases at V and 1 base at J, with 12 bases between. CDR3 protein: CASGPPGISYEQYF. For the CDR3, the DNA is TGTGCTAGTGGTCCCCCAGGGATTTCCTACGAGCAGTACTTC.

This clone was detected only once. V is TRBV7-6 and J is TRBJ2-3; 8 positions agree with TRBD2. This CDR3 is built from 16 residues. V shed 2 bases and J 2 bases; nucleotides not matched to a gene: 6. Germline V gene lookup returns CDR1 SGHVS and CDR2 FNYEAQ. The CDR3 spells CASSLYRREVTDTQYF. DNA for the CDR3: TGTGCCAGCAGCTTATATCGGCGGGAGGTCACAGATACGCAGTATTTT.

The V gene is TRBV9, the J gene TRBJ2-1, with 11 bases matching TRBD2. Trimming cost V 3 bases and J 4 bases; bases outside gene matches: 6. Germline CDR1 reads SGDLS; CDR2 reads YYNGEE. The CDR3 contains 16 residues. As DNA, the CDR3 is TGTGCCAGCAGCGGGTCAACTAGCGGGGGTTACAATGAGCAGTTCTTC. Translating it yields CASSGSTSGGYNEQFF.

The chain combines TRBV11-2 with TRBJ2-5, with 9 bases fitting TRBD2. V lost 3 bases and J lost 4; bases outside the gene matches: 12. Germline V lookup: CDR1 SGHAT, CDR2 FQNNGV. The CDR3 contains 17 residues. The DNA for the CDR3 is TGTGCCAGCAGCTTGGTTGGGCGGGAGGGCCCCCGAGAGACCCAGTACTTC. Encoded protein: CASSLVGREGPRETQYF.

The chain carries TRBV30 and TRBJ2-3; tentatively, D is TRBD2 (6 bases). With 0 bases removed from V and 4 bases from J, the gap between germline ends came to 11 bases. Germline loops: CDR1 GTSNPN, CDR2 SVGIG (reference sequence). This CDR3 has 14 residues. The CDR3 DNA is TGTGCCTGGAGTGTACGGGTAGCGGCAGATACGCAGTATTTT. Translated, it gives CAWSVRVAADTQYF.

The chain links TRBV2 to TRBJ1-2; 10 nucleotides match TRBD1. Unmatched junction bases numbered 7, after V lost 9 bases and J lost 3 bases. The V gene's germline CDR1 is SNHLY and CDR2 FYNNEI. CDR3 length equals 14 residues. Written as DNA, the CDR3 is TGTGCCAGTATTGACAGGGGGCAAGACTATGGCTACACCTTC. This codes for CASIDRGQDYGYTF.

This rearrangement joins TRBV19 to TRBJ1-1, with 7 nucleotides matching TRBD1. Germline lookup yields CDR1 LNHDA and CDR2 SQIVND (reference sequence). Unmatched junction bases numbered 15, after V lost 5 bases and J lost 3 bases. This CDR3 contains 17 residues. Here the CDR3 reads CASSPRQGSGVDTEAFF. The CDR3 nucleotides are TGTGCCAGTAGTCCCCGACAGGGATCGGGAGTGGACACTGAAGCTTTCTTT.

CDR3 sequence: CASSQDREGFYEQYF. DNA of the CDR3: TGCGCCAGCAGCCAAGATCGGGAAGGGTTCTACGAGCAGTACTTC. The J gene is TRBJ2-7, the V gene TRBV4-3; possible D gene TRBD2, 5 bases. The V gene's germline CDR1 is LGHNA and CDR2 YSLEER. This CDR3 has 15 amino acids. The V end was cut by 0 bases, the J end by 3 bases, with 12 bases between.

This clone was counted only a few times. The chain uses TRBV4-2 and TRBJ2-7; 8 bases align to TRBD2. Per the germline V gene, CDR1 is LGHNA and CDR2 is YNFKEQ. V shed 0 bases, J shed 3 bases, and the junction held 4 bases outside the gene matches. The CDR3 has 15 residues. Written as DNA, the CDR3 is TGTGCCAGCAGCCAAGATCCCACTAGCGGCTACGAGCAGTACTTC. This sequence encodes CASSQDPTSGYEQYF.

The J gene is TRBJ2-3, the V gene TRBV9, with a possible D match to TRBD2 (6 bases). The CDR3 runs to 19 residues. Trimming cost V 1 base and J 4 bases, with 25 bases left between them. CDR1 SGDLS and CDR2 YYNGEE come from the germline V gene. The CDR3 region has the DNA TGTGCCAGCAGCGTATCCCGACTAGTGGAGCCGTTAGGCTCAGATACGCAGTATTTT. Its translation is CASSVSRLVEPLGSDTQYF.

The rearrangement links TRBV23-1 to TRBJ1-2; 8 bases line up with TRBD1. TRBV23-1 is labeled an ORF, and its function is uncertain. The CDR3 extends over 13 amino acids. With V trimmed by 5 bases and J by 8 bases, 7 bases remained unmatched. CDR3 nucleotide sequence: TGCGCCAGCAGTGACAGGGGACCCCTGGGCTACACCTTC. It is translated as CASSDRGPLGYTF.

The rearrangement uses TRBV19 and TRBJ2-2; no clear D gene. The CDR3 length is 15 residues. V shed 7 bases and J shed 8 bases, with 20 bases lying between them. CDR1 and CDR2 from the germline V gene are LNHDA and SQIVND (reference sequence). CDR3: CASTPGGPLGGELFF. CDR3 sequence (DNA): TGTGCCAGTACCCCCGGTGGCCCCCTCGGGGGGGAGCTGTTTTTT.

The CDR3 DNA reads as TGCGCCAGCAGTCTGGGGGGGAGGATGAACACTGAAGCTTTCTTT. It yields the protein CASSLGGRMNTEAFF. The chain has TRBV5-1 and TRBJ1-1; a weak D match, TRBD1 (5 bases). Germline V gene data show CDR1 as SGHRS and CDR2 as YFSETQ. The V and J ends lost 5 bases and 0 bases respectively, with 14 bases between them. This CDR3 contains 15 residues.

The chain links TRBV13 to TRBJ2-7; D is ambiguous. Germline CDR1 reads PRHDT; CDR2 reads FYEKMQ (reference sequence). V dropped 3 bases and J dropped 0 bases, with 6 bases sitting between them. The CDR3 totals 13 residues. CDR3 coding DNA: TGTGCCAGCAGCTTTGGCGGCTCCTACGAGCAGTACTTC. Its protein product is CASSFGGSYEQYF. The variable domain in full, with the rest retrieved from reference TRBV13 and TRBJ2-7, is AAGVIQSPRHLIKEKRETATLKCYPIPRHDTVYWYQQGPGQDPQFLISFYEKMQSDKGSIPDRFSAQQFSDYHSELNMSSLELGDSALYFCASSFGGSYEQYFGPGTRLTVT.

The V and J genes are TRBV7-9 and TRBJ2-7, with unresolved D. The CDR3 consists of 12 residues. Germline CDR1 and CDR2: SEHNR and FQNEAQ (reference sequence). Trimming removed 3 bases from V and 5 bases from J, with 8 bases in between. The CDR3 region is CASSFSTDEQYF. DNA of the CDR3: TGTGCCAGCAGCTTTTCTACCGACGAGCAGTACTTC.

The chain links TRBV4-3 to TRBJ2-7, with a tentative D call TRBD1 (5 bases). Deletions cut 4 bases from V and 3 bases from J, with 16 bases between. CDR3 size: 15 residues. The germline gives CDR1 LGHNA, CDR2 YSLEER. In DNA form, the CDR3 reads TGCGCCAGCAGCCGAGAAGTGGAACAGGTCTACGAGCAGTACTTC. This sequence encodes CASSREVEQVYEQYF.

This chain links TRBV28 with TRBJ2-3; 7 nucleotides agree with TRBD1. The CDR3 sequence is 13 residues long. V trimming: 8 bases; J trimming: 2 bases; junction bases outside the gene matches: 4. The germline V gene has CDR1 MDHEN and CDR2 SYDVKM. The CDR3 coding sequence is TGTGCCAGCCTGGACAGGTTCACAGATACGCAGTATTTT. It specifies CASLDRFTDTQYF.

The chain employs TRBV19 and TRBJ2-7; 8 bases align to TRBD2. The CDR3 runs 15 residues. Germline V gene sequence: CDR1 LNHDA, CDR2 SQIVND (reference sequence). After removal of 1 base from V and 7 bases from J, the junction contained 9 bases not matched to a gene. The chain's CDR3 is CASSIVAGGREEQYF. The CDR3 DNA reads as TGTGCCAGTAGTATAGTCGCGGGGGGAAGGGAAGAGCAGTACTTC.

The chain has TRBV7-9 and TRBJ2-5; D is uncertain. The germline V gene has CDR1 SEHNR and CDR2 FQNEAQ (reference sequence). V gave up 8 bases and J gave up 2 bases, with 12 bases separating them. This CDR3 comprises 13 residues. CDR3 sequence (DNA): TGTGCCAGCCGACCTGGGCCTCAAGAGACCCAGTACTTC. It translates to CASRPGPQETQYF.

This CDR3 reads CASSLSAGGREQYF. The CDR3 nucleotides are TGTGCCAGCAGTTTATCTGCGGGAGGTCGGGAGCAGTACTTC. The chain employs TRBV28 and TRBJ2-7; 8 bases are a match to TRBD2. The ends lost 1 base at V and 7 bases at J; junction bases unmatched: 6. The CDR3 contains 14 residues. Per the germline V gene, CDR1 is MDHEN and CDR2 is SYDVKM.

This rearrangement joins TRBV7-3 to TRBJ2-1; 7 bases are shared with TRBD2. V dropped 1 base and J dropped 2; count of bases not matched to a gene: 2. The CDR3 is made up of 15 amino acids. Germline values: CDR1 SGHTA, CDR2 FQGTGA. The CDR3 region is CASSLNGGTYNEQFF. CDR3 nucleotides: TGTGCCAGCAGCTTAAACGGGGGGACCTACAATGAGCAGTTCTTC.

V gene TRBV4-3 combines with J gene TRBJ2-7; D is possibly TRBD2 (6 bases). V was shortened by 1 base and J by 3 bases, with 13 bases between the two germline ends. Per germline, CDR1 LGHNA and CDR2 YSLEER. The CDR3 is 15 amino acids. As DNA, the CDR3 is TGCGCCAGCAGCCAAGTACGGGAGATCGGCTACGAGCAGTACTTC. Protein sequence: CASSQVREIGYEQYF.

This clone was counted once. The CDR3: CATSWEGPGIGQPQHF. DNA for the CDR3: TGTGCCACCAGCTGGGAAGGACCGGGGATTGGGCAGCCCCAGCATTTT. This chain uses TRBV15 with TRBJ1-5; D unresolved. Germline V gene lookup returns CDR1 LNHNV and CDR2 YYDKDF (reference sequence). The V end lost 5 bases, the J end lost 7 bases, and 21 bases lay between the germline ends. This CDR3 region has 16 residues.

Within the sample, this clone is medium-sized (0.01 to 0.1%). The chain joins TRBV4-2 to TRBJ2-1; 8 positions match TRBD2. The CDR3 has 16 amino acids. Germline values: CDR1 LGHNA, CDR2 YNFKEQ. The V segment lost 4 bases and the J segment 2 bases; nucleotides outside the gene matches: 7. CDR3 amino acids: CASSPESGGTYNEQFF. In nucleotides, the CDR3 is TGTGCCAGCAGCCCAGAAAGCGGGGGCACCTACAATGAGCAGTTCTTC.

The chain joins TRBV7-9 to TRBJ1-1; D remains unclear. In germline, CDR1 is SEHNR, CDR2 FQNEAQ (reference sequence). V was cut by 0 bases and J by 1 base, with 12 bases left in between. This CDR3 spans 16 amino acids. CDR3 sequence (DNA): TGTGCCAGCAGCTTAGCGGGAGGACGTAAGAACACTGAAGCTTTCTTT. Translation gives CASSLAGGRKNTEAFF.